This TCR beta chain was recovered during a study of CXCR3-negative and CXCR3-positive naive CD8 T cells. Germline-derived CDR1 and CDR2 are LGHDT and YNNKEL (reference sequence). The CDR3 loop spans 15 amino acids. Carrying UMI labels, the TRB cDNA libraries were prepared through 5' RACE. After re-calling the 5' RACE reads, TCRdb lists one entry per CDR3 protein, DNA absent. The table lists 130,000 to 150,000 distinct CDR3 sequences, with around 0.28% in the top ten. Remarks on this clonotype: Its antigen is unknown.

Study-wide results and limits: Researchers report CXCR3 expression partially decreased after cryopreservation, with fresh PBMCs used in most assays. For naive cells, CXCR3-negative and CXCR3-positive subsets had similar TRBV-TRBJ usage; for memory cells, usage differed. Compared with CXCR3-negative naive cells, CXCR3-positive naive cells showed more hydrophobic TRB CDR3s.

The specimen sequenced was naive CXCR3+ CD8+ T cells from blood. Sample subset: CD45RO-CCR7+CD27+CD95- naive CD8+ T cells expressing CXCR3 (TNR3+). The source of this sequence is a human donor in good health. Some clones in this sample may be carry-over from other donors' samples. The chain has TRBV3-1 and TRBJ2-7; TCRdb calls TRBD2, which cannot be checked without DNA. CDR3 sequence reads: CASSQGLEGGLEQYF.